The following is a T cell receptor beta chain sequence with its context. The data were taken from a study of cytomegalovirus exposure and HLA in healthy donors. Germline loops: CDR1 SGDLS, CDR2 YYNGEE. The CDR3 extends over 15 amino acids. V was pared by 3 bases and J by 4 bases, with 1 base of the junction left unmatched. PCR employed 60 Vbeta and 13 Jbeta primers. Sequencing was performed with immunoSEQ multiplex PCR; in TCRdb, only in-frame clones are kept and a portion is missing. The top ten clones hold about 2.8% of a sample with about 200,000 clones, around 77% of them seen once. The V gene is TRBV9, the J gene TRBJ2-1; TRBD2 matches at 13 bases. Source material: PBMCs. This TCR derives from a woman under 40 in good health and CMV-seronegative. This chain's CDR3 is CASSGLAGGYNEQFF. The CDR3 DNA is TGTGCCAGCAGCGGACTAGCGGGGGGTTACAATGAGCAGTTCTTC.